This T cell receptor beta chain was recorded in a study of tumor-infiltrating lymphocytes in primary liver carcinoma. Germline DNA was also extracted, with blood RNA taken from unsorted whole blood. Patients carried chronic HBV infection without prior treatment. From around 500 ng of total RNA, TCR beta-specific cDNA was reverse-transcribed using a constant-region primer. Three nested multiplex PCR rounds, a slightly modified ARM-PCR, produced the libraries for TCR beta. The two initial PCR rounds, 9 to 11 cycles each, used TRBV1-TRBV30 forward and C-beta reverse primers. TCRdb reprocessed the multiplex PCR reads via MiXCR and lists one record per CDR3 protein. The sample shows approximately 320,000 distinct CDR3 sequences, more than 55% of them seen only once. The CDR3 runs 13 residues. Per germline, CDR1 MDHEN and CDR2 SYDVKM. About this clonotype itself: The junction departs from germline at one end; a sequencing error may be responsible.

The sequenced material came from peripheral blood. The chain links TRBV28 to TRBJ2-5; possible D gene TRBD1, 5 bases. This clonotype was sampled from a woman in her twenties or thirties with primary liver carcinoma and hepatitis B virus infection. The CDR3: CASSTGYQETQYF. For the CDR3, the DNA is TGTGCCAGCAGCACAGGATACCAAGAGACCCAGTATTTC.